This T cell receptor (beta chain) was identified during a study of shared clonotypes between healthy human individuals. Sequencing was performed with immunoSEQ multiplex PCR; in TCRdb, only in-frame clones are kept and a portion is missing. The table includes some 79,000 clones, over 55% detected once. The germline V gene has CDR1 SGHAT and CDR2 FQNNGV. Trimming removed 0 bases from V and 12 bases from J, with 9 bases in between. This CDR3 has 12 amino acids. This clone was found a few times. The chain links TRBV11-2 to TRBJ2-1; D unresolved. The sample consisted of memory CD8+ T cells sorted from blood. This sample's subset: CD45RO+ cells pooled with CCR7-negative TemRA cells. The sequence came from a young man in good health. For the CDR3, the DNA is TGTGCCAGCAGCTTAGATCAGGCCAGGCAGTTCTTC. Protein: CASSLDQARQFF.